This T cell receptor (beta chain) was documented in a study of blood T cell repertoires in COVID-19 (dated by TCRdb to the early 2020s). For context, the study as a whole: Samples covering the acute and convalescent phases of COVID-19 were provided by collaborators in the United States, Italy and Spain. The material from the prospective study consisted of cDNA or gDNA derived from T cells, B-cell-depleted T cells, or PBMCs. Where available, HLA class I and class II types were obtained from metadata supplied by the sample provider rather than from assay-based typing. The sample metadata nearly always contained a de-identified subject ID, COVID-19 status, age in years and sex. The samples were drawn from two sources: the first 160 participants of the ongoing ImmuneRACE study, and 1,254 subjects contributed by 6 global collaborators. Deeply sampled blood TCRbeta repertoires from subjects exposed to, actively infected with, or recovered from COVID-19 were included in the dataset. The repertoires were released in a freely available public database meant as a resource for research on the immune response to SARS-CoV-2.

Via the germline V gene, CDR1 is MNHNS and CDR2 SASEGT. The CDR3 covers 16 residues, taking in both the cysteine and the phenylalanine. Only the CDR3 portion is preserved as DNA: 48 bases, with reading frame beginning at the first base. V lost 2 bases and J lost 5 bases, and the count of bases not matched to a germline gene is 6. Overall study results and their limits: The amount of clinical and demographic metadata varied by source and participant and was provided uncurated.

The immunoSEQ Assay, a bias-controlled multiplex PCR, was used to amplify TCRbeta CDR3 regions from genomic DNA. The paper's data handling went like this. Nucleated cell counts per sample were estimated from amplification of reference gene primers within the assay. To quantify the absolute abundance of each unique TCRbeta CDR3 rearrangement, sequence reads were collapsed and filtered. Productive Simpson clonality was computed per sample as the square root of Simpson's diversity index over productive rearrangements. TCRdb obtained this table from immuneACCESS and retained in-frame rearrangements with V and J assigned. These tables miss some clones; where compared with another copy, unresolved V genes account for less than half of the shortfall, and the remainder is unexplained. From that table come the V and J calls and clone size; the DNA was used to work out D and trimming. Across this sample there are under 300,000 clones, with around nine tenths seen only once. The leading ten clones occupy approximately 1.7% of the sample.

Participants in the prospective study were aged roughly 18 to 95 years, lived in 20 to 30 United States geographic areas, and enrolled through a virtual design. Cohort assignment in the prospective study relied on participant-reported clinical history from a screening survey and a study questionnaire. Recovered participants in ImmuneRACE Cohort 3 were defined by two consecutive negative NP/OP PCR tests, clearance by a healthcare professional, or resolution of symptoms. In the prospective study, mobile phlebotomists collected whole blood, serum and a nasopharyngeal or oropharyngeal swab from each participant. Additional blood draws and questionnaires over a 2-month period could optionally be provided by prospective study participants. Before DNA extraction, prospective study blood samples were shipped either frozen or at room temperature. With regard to this clone: What antigen it recognizes has not been identified. Base-call qualities are not available, and no considerably larger clone is one nucleotide away.

Material for sequencing was PBMCs or T cells enriched from blood (not recorded which). Here the chain combines TRBV6-1 and TRBJ1-5; TRBD1 matches 10 bases in the middle. The source is a woman in her forties or fifties who had recovered from COVID-19. The bases are TGTGCCAGCAGTGAACTCGACAGGGGGCTATATCAGCCCCAGCATTTT. The resulting protein is CASSELDRGLYQPQHF.